This T cell receptor beta chain derives from a study of blood T cell repertoires in COVID-19. As for the study in general: Spain, Italy and the United States supplied samples that represented acute and convalescent COVID-19. Sources were T cells, B-cell-depleted T cells, or PBMCs; the material itself was cDNA or gDNA.

Germline values: CDR1 LNHDA, CDR2 SQIVND (reference sequence). The V and J ends lost 7 bases and 0 bases respectively, with 22 bases between them. This CDR3 comprises 18 residues. Original handling: The assay estimated nucleated cells by amplifying reference gene primers. Here immunoSEQ multiplex PCR was the method, and the copy in TCRdb shows in-frame clones only, minus some. From that table come the V and J calls and clone size; the DNA was used to work out D and trimming. This table holds roughly 70,000 clones, approximately 90% found once. The chain links TRBV19 to TRBJ2-1, with D tentatively TRBD2 (5 bases). The receptor was derived from a woman older than 75 with active COVID-19. Sequencing was performed on peripheral blood. This CDR3 is CASTPREGGFSSYNEQFF. Here the CDR3 DNA reads TGTGCCAGTACCCCCAGAGAGGGCGGTTTTAGCTCCTACAATGAGCAGTTCTTC.